This TCR beta chain came from a study of shared clonotypes between healthy human individuals. On the study more broadly: The study enrolled a couple of women and three men aged 18 to 49. General study points: Having only a few donors restricted how much genetic and exposure-history diversity was captured. Roughly 5% of naive CD4 clonotypes were shared across several donors. Sampling involved blood alone; tissue repertoires likely differ.

As for this clone: Its antigen remains unidentified.

TCRdb's table, derived via immunoSEQ multiplex PCR, lists solely in-frame clones and lacks some. The data show about 1.1 million clones, with 75% to 80% seen just once and under 0.6% held by the top ten. Germline CDR1 and CDR2: SNHLY and FYNNEI. This CDR3 comprises 12 residues. With 3 bases removed from V and 8 bases from J, the gap between germline ends came to 11 bases. This TCR was sampled from a man aged 18 to 29 in good health. Some clones in this sample may be carry-over from other donors' samples. The specimen was memory CD4+ T cells from PBMCs. Noted subset: CD45RA-negative fraction. The V call is TRBV2, the J call TRBJ2-7, with D perhaps matching TRBD1 (5 bases). CDR3 nucleotide sequence: TGTGCCAGCAGTGAGAGGCAGGGAAAGCAGTACTTC. It specifies CASSERQGKQYF.